This paragraph covers one TCR beta chain sequence. TCRdb's table, derived via immunoSEQ multiplex PCR, lists solely in-frame clones and lacks some. Of about 35,000 clones in the sample, roughly four fifths are singletons; the top ten hold 40% to 50%. This sample is drawn from a study of blood T cell repertoires in COVID-19. The source of this sequence is a man of 80 years or more with active or convalescent COVID-19. Sequencing was done on a sample of peripheral blood.

CDR3 nucleotide sequence: TGTGCCAGCAGTTTAAAGGGGAACACCATATATTTT. This gives the protein CASSLKGNTIYF. The chain recombines TRBV28 with TRBJ1-3; tentative D call: TRBD1 (5 bases). V dropped 2 bases and J dropped 7 bases, with 6 bases sitting between them. Germline V gene lookup returns CDR1 MDHEN and CDR2 SYDVKM. The CDR3 runs to 12 residues.